The clone carrying this T cell receptor beta chain was seen many times. Its specificity is unknown. TCRdb itself ran the reads through MiXCR, one entry per CDR3 protein. The sample yields around 630,000 distinct CDR3 sequences, approximately 24% seen once. CDR1 and CDR2 (germline): MNHEY, SMNVEV (reference sequence). V lost 8 bases to trimming and J lost 0 bases, with 13 bases between them. The CDR3 runs 14 residues. This sample is part of a study of T cell repertoires in cytomegalovirus infection. Across the whole study: Indications of both CMV infection and matching HLA type were provided by public TCR beta signatures. General study findings and limits: HLA-C-restricted CMV-specific TCR beta clonotypes prevailed in the ex vivo response.

The specimen sequenced was CD8+ T cells from PBMCs. This clonotype was sampled from a human donor in good health (CMV status not recorded). Some clones in this sample may be carry-over from other donors' samples. The chain combines TRBV27 with TRBJ1-1; TRBD1 might be the D (5 bases). The CDR3 coding sequence is TGTGCCAGCTCGGCGGGGGGTATGAACACTGAAGCTTTCTTT. It codes for CASSAGGMNTEAFF.